One T cell receptor (beta chain) is described in this entry. The antigen remains undetermined. This CDR3 region has 15 residues. The germline CDR1 and CDR2 sequences are SGHTS and YDEGEE. Trimming cost V 2 bases and J 4 bases; bases outside gene matches: 4. The authors obtained over 95% purity in all sorted populations. The data derive from a study of beta chain features in type 1 diabetes. Expressed TCRB transcripts were sequenced because the entire RNA isolate underwent reverse transcription. Profiled with immunoSEQ multiplex PCR; TCRdb holds only in-frame clones, not every one. Among about 930,000 clones, roughly 16% were seen once, and the ten largest hold around 0.02%. Study results and caveats: Moderate but significant shortening of TCRB CDR3s was recorded in all four CD4+ subsets from Type 1 diabetes patients. VDJ junctions from patients with type 1 diabetes contained fewer insertions and more deletions. Equally in patients and controls, shorter templates might have been favored by PCR.

Sequencing input: naive CD4+ T cells from blood. The rearrangement joins TRBV5-8 to TRBJ2-2; 8 nucleotides match TRBD1. The origin of this receptor is a woman younger than 30 in good health. CDR3 region: CASSFRQGPTGELFF. CDR3 DNA: TGTGCCAGCAGCTTCCGACAGGGGCCCACCGGGGAGCTGTTTTTT.